This passage covers 18 T cell receptor beta chains from one sample sequenced in a study of blood T cells in healthy people across ages. Alongside a J-beta primer mix, a sample-barcoded 5' primer served in a second PCR lasting roughly 7 to 12 cycles. TCRdb fed the 5' RACE reads into MiXCR, producing one record per CDR3 protein. Of some 1,500,000 distinct CDR3 sequences in the sample, roughly 43% were seen once. The sequencing sample was made of blood. The source is a woman under 30 in good health.

This clonotype was seen a handful of times. The chain has TRBV5-1 and TRBJ1-1, with D unclear. The CDR3 loop spans 14 amino acids. Germline V gene data show CDR1 as SGHRS and CDR2 as YFSETQ. V lost 4 bases and J 5 bases, leaving 15 bases between the germline ends. In nucleotides, the CDR3 is TGCGCCAGCAGCCCCACTAACTGGGGAACTGAAGCTTTCTTT. Its protein product is CASSPTNWGTEAFF.

The chain couples TRBV6-1 to TRBJ2-3; TRBD2 matches at 13 bases. The CDR3 is 16 amino acids. In germline, CDR1 is MNHNS, CDR2 SASEGT. With 2 bases clipped from V and 2 bases from J, the junction kept 1 base outside the gene matches. In nucleotides, the CDR3 is TGTGCCAGCAGTGAAACTAGCGGGGGGGCCACAGATACGCAGTATTTT. As protein: CASSETSGGATDTQYF.

Points on this clonotype: One end of the junction does not line up with germline, which may come from a read error. The chain links TRBV12-3 or TRBV12-4 to TRBJ1-1; TRBD1 is a possible D gene (5 bases). The CDR3 length is 15 residues. The chain's CDR3 is CACSLADTGNTEAFF. The CDR3 region has the DNA TGTGCCTGCAGTTTAGCGGACACGGGGAACACTGAAGCTTTCTTT.

The chain is built from TRBV2 and TRBJ2-7, with a possible D match to TRBD2 (5 bases). Germline V gene lookup returns CDR1 SNHLY and CDR2 FYNNEI. The CDR3 length is 15 residues. Trimming pared 6 bases from V and 0 bases from J, leaving 15 bases between. The CDR3 DNA reads as TGTGCCAGCAGACCTCTGACTGGGAGCTCCTACGAGCAGTACTTC. This gives the protein CASRPLTGSSYEQYF. The full variable domain, in which reference TRBV2 and TRBJ2-7 provide the parts outside the CDR3, is EPEVTQTPSHQVTQMGQEVILRCVPISNHLYFYWYRQILGQKVEFLVSFYNNEISEKSEIFDDQFSVERPDGSNFTLKIRSTKLEDSAMYFCASRPLTGSSYEQYFGPGTRLTVT.

CDR3: CASSPESGLGEQYF. CDR3 coding DNA: TGTGCCAGCTCACCAGAATCCGGATTAGGGGAGCAGTACTTC. The chain has TRBV18 and TRBJ2-7; no clear D gene. The CDR3 is made up of 14 amino acids. V lost 2 bases, J lost 7 bases, and 15 bases lay in between. The germline CDR1 and CDR2 sequences are KGHSH and LQKENI.

The rearrangement links TRBV5-5 to TRBJ1-1, with D tentatively TRBD1 (6 bases). Germline V lookup: CDR1 SGHKS, CDR2 YYEKEE (reference sequence). This CDR3 has 16 amino acids. V lost 2 bases, J lost 0 bases, and 14 bases lay in between. The CDR3 is CASSLQGWEMNTEAFF. The CDR3 coding sequence is TGTGCCAGCAGCTTACAGGGCTGGGAAATGAACACTGAAGCTTTCTTT.

The chain combines TRBV7-9 with TRBJ2-1; tentative D call: TRBD2 (8 bases). This CDR3 contains 15 residues. Trimming removed 5 bases from V and 9 bases from J, with 20 bases in between. Germline lookup yields CDR1 SEHNR and CDR2 FQNEAQ (reference sequence). The CDR3: CASSQGEREIREQFF. The CDR3 DNA reads TGTGCCAGCAGCCAGGGGGAGCGGGAGATTCGTGAGCAGTTCTTC.

This clonotype has only a few counts. This rearrangement joins TRBV7-2 to TRBJ2-3, with 9 positions matching TRBD2. The CDR3 covers 15 residues. Germline-derived CDR1 and CDR2 are SGHTA and FQGNSA. The V and J ends lost 6 bases and 1 base, in that order; junction bases with no gene match: 5. This CDR3 reads CASRPPSGGTDTQYF. In nucleotides, the CDR3 is TGTGCCAGCAGGCCGCCTAGCGGGGGCACAGATACGCAGTATTTT.

This rearrangement joins TRBV6-2 or TRBV6-3 to TRBJ2-1, with a weak D call TRBD2 (5 bases). Germline CDR1 and CDR2: MNHEY and SVGEGT. CDR3 length: 15 amino acids. V was clipped by 6 bases and J by 2 bases, with 14 bases between them. The CDR3 DNA sequence: TGTGCCAGCAGCAACCACCGGGGTACCTACAATGAGCAGTTCTTC. It translates to CASSNHRGTYNEQFF.

The chain couples TRBV7-9 to TRBJ1-3; the D gene is possibly TRBD1 (6 bases). Germline-derived CDR1 and CDR2 are SEHNR and FQNEAQ (reference sequence). Trimming cost V 4 bases and J 4 bases, with 17 bases left between them. The CDR3 consists of 16 residues. In nucleotides, the CDR3 is TGTGCCAGCAGCTCCACGGGAGGGGGAAGCGGAAACACCATATATTTT. Translated: CASSSTGGGSGNTIYF. Full variable domain (remainder filled in from reference TRBV7-9 and TRBJ1-3): DTGVSQNPRHKITKRGQNVTFRCDPISEHNRLYWYRQTLGQGPEFLTYFQNEAQLEKSRLLSDRFSAERPKGSFSTLEIQRTEQGDSAMYLCASSSTGGGSGNTIYFGEGSWLTVV.

This clonotype was counted a few times. This chain links TRBV30 with TRBJ1-2; D remains ambiguous. V lost 4 bases to trimming and J lost 5 bases, with 8 bases between them. Germline loops: CDR1 GTSNPN, CDR2 SVGIG (reference sequence). The CDR3 runs 11 residues. Written as DNA, the CDR3 is TGTGCCTGGACTGACCGATATGGCTACACCTTC. It yields the protein CAWTDRYGYTF.

J is TRBJ1-1 and V is TRBV4-3, with D unclear. The CDR3 has 14 amino acids. V dropped 0 bases and J dropped 6 bases, with 11 bases sitting between them. Germline V lookup: CDR1 LGHNA, CDR2 YSLEER. The CDR3 sequence is CASSQDLRSPEAFF. CDR3 coding DNA: TGCGCCAGCAGCCAAGATCTCCGAAGCCCTGAAGCTTTCTTT.

The chain carries TRBV7-2 and TRBJ1-4; TRBD1 matches at 8 bases. The CDR3 totals 15 residues. The junction had 3 bases not matched to a gene; V was cut back by 6 bases and J by 0 bases. The germline CDR1 and CDR2 sequences are SGHTA and FQGNSA. CDR3 DNA sequence: TGTGCCAGCAGTCGGGACAGGCCAACTAATGAAAAACTGTTTTTT. Its protein product is CASSRDRPTNEKLFF.

The gene calls are TRBV4-3 and TRBJ1-1; 7 positions match TRBD1. CDR3 length: 15 amino acids. Germline CDR1 and CDR2: LGHNA and YSLEER. The V and J ends lost 4 bases and 5 bases, in that order; junction bases with no gene match: 10. The CDR3 protein is CASSRGRQGGTEAFF. As DNA, the CDR3 is TGCGCCAGCAGCCGAGGGAGACAGGGAGGAACTGAAGCTTTCTTT.

The rearrangement links TRBV29-1 to TRBJ2-3; D call uncertain. V was trimmed by 8 bases and J by 4 bases, leaving 7 bases between them. The CDR3 has 10 amino acids. The germline V gene encodes CDR1 SQVTM and CDR2 ANQGSEA. CDR3 sequence reads: CSFVADTQYF. In nucleotides, the CDR3 is TGCAGCTTCGTGGCAGATACGCAGTATTTT.

The rearrangement uses TRBV7-8 and TRBJ2-1, with D perhaps matching TRBD1 or TRBD2 (5 bases each). Trimming removed 8 bases from V and 7 bases from J, with 24 bases in between. CDR1 is SGHVS, CDR2 FQNEAQ, per germline. This CDR3 has 16 amino acids. CDR3 DNA: TGTGCCAGCCTCATTTTCGGGACGTCGGAGGTGAATGAGCAGTTCTTC. It translates to CASLIFGTSEVNEQFF.

J is TRBJ1-6 and V is TRBV7-8; D is perhaps TRBD1 (5 bases). V lost 1 base, J lost 9 bases, and 13 bases lay in between. The CDR3 length is 15 residues. The germline gives CDR1 SGHVS, CDR2 FQNEAQ. The CDR3 DNA reads as TGTGCCAGCAGCTTAGTGGGCAGGGATGGTTCACCCCTCCACTTT. It is translated as CASSLVGRDGSPLHF. The complete variable domain, with remaining parts taken from reference TRBV7-8 and TRBJ1-6, reads GAGVSQSPRYKVAKRGQDVALRCDPISGHVSLFWYQQALGQGPEFLTYFQNEAQLDKSGLPSDRFFAERPEGSVSTLKIQRTQQEDSAVYLCASSLVGRDGSPLHFGNGTRLTVT.

This sequence joins TRBV9 and TRBJ2-3; 8 bases fit TRBD2. V lost 3 bases, J lost 1 base, and 10 bases stayed unmatched. Germline V gene data show CDR1 as SGDLS and CDR2 as YYNGEE. The CDR3 is made up of 17 amino acids. CDR3 region: CASSASFSGTRTDTQYF. Written as DNA, the CDR3 is TGTGCCAGCAGCGCCTCGTTTAGCGGGACTCGCACAGATACGCAGTATTTT.